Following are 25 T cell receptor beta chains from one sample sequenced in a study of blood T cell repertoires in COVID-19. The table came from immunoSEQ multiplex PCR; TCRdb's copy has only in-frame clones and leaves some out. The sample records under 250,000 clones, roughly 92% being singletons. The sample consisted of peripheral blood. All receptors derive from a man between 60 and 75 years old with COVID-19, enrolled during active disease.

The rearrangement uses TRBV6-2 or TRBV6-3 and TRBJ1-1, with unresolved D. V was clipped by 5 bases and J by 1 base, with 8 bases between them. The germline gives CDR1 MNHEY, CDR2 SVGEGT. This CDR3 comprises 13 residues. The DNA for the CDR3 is TGTGCCAGCAGTCTCGGTCAGAACACTGAAGCTTTCTTT. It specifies CASSLGQNTEAFF.

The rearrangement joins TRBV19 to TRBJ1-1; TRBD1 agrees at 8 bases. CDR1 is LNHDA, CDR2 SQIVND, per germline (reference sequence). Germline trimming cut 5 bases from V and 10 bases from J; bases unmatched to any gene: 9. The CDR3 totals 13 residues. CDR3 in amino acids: CASSPDRGDGAFF. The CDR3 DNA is TGTGCCAGTAGTCCCGACAGGGGAGACGGAGCTTTCTTT.

CDR3 sequence: CASSLEASVTPYEQYF. In DNA form, the CDR3 reads TGTGCCAGCAGCTTAGAAGCGTCAGTTACTCCCTACGAGCAGTACTTC. This chain joins TRBV11-1 and TRBJ2-7, with unresolved D. The CDR3 is 16 residues long. V dropped 1 base and J dropped 2 bases, with 15 bases sitting between them. Germline values: CDR1 SGHAT, CDR2 FQDESV (reference sequence).

CDR3 DNA: TGTGCCAGCAGCGCCGGGACTAGCGGGGGCACAGATACGCAGTATTTT. Its protein is CASSAGTSGGTDTQYF. This chain uses TRBV9 with TRBJ2-3; the match to TRBD2 covers 13 bases. Germline lookup yields CDR1 SGDLS and CDR2 YYNGEE. The J segment lost 1 base and the V segment lost 3 bases, leaving 2 bases of the junction unmatched. This CDR3 comprises 16 residues.

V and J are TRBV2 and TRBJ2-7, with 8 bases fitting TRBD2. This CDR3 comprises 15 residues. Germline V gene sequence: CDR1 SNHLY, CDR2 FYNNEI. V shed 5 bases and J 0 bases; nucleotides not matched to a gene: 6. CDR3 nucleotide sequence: TGTGCCAGCAGTCCGGGGCTAGCGGGCTCCTACGAGCAGTACTTC. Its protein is CASSPGLAGSYEQYF.

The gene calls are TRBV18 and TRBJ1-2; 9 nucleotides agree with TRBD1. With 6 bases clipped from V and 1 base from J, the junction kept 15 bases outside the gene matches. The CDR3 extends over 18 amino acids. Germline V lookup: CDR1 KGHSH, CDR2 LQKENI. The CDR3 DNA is TGTGCCAGCTCCCCGGGACAGGGATTAACAGGGCTTAACTATGGCTACACCTTC. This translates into CASSPGQGLTGLNYGYTF.

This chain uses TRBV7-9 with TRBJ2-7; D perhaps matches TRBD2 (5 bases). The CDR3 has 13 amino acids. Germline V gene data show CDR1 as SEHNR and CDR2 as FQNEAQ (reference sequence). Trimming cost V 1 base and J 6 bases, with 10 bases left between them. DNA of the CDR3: TGTGCCAGCAGCTTAGTAGCAGAGGGCGAGCAGTACTTC. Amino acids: CASSLVAEGEQYF.

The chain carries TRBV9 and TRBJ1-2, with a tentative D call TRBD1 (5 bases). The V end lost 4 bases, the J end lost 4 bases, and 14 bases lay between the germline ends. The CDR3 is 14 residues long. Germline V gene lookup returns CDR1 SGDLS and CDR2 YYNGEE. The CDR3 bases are TGTGCCAGCAGCCCTACGGGGGGAAGCTATGGCTACACCTTC. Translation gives CASSPTGGSYGYTF.

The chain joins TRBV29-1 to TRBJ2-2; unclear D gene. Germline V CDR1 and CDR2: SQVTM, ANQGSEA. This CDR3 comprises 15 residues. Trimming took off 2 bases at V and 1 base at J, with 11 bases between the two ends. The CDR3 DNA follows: TGCAGCGTTGAATCCAGCGCCTTGAACACCGGGGAGCTGTTTTTT. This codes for CSVESSALNTGELFF.

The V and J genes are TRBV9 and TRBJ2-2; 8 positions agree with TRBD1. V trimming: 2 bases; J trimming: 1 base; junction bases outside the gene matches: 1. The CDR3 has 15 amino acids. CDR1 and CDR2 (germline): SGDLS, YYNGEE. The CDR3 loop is CASSVGTGNTGELFF. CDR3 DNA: TGTGCCAGCAGCGTCGGGACAGGGAACACCGGGGAGCTGTTTTTT.

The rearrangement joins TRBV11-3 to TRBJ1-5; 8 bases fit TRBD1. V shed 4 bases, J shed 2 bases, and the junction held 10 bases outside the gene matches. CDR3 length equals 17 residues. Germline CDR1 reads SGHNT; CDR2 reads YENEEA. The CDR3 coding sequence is TGTGCCAGCAGCTGCGGCAGGGGGCTTTCGGGCAATCAGCCCCAGCATTTT. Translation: CASSCGRGLSGNQPQHF.

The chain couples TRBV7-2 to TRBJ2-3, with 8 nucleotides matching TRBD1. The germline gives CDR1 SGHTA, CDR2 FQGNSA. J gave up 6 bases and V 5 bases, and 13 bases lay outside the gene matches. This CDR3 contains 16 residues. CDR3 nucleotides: TGTGCCAGCAGCCCGCTGTTAGGACAGGGAGGCGATACGCAGTATTTT. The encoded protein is CASSPLLGQGGDTQYF.

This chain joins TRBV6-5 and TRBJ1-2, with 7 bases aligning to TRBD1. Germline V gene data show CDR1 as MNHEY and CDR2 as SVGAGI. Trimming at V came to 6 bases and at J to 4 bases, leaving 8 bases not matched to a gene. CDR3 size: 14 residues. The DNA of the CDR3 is TGTGCCAGCAGGCCAATACAGGGGACCTATGGCTACACCTTC. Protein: CASRPIQGTYGYTF.

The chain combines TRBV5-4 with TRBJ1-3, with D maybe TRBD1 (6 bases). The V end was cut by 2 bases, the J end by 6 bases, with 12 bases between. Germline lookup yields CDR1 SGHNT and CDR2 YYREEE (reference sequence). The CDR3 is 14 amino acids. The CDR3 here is CASSLGQRQNTIYF. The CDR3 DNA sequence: TGTGCCAGCAGCTTAGGACAGAGGCAAAACACCATATATTTT.

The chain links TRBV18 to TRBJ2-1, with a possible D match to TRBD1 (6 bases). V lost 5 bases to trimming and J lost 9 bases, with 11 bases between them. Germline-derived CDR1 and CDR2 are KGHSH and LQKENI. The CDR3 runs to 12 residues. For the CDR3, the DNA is TGTGCCAGCTCAGTACAGGGAGCTGAGCAGTTCTTC. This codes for CASSVQGAEQFF.

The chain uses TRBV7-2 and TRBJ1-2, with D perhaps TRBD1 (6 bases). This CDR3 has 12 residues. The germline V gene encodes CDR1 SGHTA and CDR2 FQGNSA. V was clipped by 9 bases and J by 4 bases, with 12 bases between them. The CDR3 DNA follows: TGTGCCAGTGGACAGCCGTTCTATGGCTACACCTTC. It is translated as CASGQPFYGYTF.

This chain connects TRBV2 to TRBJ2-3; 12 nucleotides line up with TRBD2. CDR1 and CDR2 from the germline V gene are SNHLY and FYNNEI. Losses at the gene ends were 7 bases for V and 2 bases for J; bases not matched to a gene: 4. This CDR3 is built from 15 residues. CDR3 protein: CASKGLAGITDTQYF. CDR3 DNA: TGTGCCAGCAAAGGACTAGCGGGAATCACAGATACGCAGTATTTT.

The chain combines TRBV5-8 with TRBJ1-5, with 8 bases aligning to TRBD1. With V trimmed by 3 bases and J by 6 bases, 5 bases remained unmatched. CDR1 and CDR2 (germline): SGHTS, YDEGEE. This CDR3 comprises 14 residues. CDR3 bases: TGTGCCAGCAGCTCGACAGGGGCCTTTCAGCCCCAGCATTTT. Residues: CASSSTGAFQPQHF.

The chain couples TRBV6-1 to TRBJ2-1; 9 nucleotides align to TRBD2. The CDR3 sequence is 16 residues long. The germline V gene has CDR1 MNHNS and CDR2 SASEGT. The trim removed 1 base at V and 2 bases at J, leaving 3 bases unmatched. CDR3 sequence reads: CASSEGLAGAYNEQFF. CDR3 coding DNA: TGTGCCAGCAGTGAAGGGTTAGCGGGAGCCTACAATGAGCAGTTCTTC.

The CDR3 DNA reads TGTGCCAGCAGCTTCGGACCCGGAGGTTCCCTCGAGCAGTACTTC. Translated: CASSFGPGGSLEQYF. The chain is built from TRBV5-5 and TRBJ2-7; possible D gene TRBD2, 5 bases. The CDR3 contains 15 residues. Germline V gene data show CDR1 as SGHKS and CDR2 as YYEKEE (reference sequence). V lost 2 bases, J lost 6 bases, and 18 bases lay in between.

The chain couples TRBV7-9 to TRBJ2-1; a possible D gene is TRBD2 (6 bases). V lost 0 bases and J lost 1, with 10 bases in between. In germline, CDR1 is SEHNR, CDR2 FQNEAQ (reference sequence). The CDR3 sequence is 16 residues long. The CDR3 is CASSLAGGGSYNEQFF. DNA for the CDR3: TGTGCCAGCAGCTTAGCTGGGGGAGGATCCTACAATGAGCAGTTCTTC. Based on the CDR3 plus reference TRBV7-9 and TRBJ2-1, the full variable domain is DTGVSQNPRHKITKRGQNVTFRCDPISEHNRLYWYRQTLGQGPEFLTYFQNEAQLEKSRLLSDRFSAERPKGSFSTLEIQRTEQGDSAMYLCASSLAGGGSYNEQFFGPGTRLTVL.

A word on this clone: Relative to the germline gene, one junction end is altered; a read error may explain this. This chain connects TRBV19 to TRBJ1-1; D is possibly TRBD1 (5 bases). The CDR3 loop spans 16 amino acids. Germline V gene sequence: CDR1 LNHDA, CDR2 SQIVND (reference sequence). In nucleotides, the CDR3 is TGTGCCAGTAGTACGCATACGCGAAGGGGCTCCACTCAAGCTTTCTTT. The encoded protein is CASSTHTRRGSTQAFF. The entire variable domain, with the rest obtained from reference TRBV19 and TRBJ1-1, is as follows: DGGITQSPKYLFRKEGQNVTLSCEQNLNHDAMYWYRQDPGQGLRLIYYSQIVNDFQKGDIAEGYSVSREKKESFPLTVTSAQKNPTAFYLCASSTHTRRGSTQAFFGQGTRLTVV.

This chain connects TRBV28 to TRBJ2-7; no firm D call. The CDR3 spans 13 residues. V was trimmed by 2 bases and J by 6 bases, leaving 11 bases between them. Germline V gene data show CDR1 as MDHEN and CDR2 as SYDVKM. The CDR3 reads CASSLEVASEQYF. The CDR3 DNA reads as TGTGCCAGCAGTTTAGAGGTAGCCTCCGAGCAGTACTTC.

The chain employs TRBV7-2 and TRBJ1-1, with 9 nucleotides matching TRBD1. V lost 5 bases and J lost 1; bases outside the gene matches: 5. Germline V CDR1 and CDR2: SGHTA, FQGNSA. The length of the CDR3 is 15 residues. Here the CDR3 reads CASSPEGQGNTEAFF. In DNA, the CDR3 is TGTGCCAGCAGCCCGGAGGGACAGGGGAACACTGAAGCTTTCTTT.

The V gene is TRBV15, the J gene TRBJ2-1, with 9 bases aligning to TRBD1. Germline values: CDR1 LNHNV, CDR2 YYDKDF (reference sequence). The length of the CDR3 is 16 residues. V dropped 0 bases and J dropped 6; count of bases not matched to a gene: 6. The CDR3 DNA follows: TGTGCCACCAGCAGAGATCACACAGGGGGCTTCAATGAGCAGTTCTTC. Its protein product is CATSRDHTGGFNEQFF.